The 11 T cell receptor beta chains given below trace back to one sample, sequenced in a study of type 1 and type 2 diabetes patients. The PCR template was genomic DNA. Amplification of the beta chain CDR3 used 30 forward and 13 reverse multiplex primers. In TCRdb, the multiplex PCR reads were re-called with MiXCR into one record per CDR3 protein. The profile shows approximately 260,000 distinct CDR3 sequences, 45% to 60% of them singletons. Sequenced sample: peripheral blood mononuclear cells (PBMCs). The receptors shown here come from a young man with type 2 diabetes.

The chain is built from TRBV12-3 or TRBV12-4 and TRBJ1-4; unclear D gene. This CDR3 has 15 amino acids. Trimming stripped 5 bases from V and 7 bases from J, with 17 bases between. In nucleotides, the CDR3 is TGTGCCAGCAGTCCCACTTATAGCAGGTCTGAAAAACTGTTTTTT. Translated: CASSPTYSRSEKLFF.

This clonotype showed up just a few times. This chain connects TRBV19 to TRBJ2-3; TRBD1 might be the D (6 bases). V was cut by 6 bases and J by 7 bases, with 17 bases left in between. CDR3 length equals 14 residues. The germline V gene encodes CDR1 LNHDA and CDR2 SQIVND (reference sequence). The CDR3 sequence: CASSASSRGNTQYF. The DNA of the CDR3 is TGTGCCAGTAGCGCTTCTTCCAGGGGCAATACGCAGTATTTT.

The chain combines TRBV19 with TRBJ2-1, with TRBD2 matching 11 bases. The CDR3 runs to 17 residues. In germline, CDR1 is LNHDA, CDR2 SQIVND (reference sequence). Trimming at V came to 1 base and at J to 4 bases, leaving 6 bases not matched to a gene. CDR3 region: CASSIGDSGRGYNEQFF. DNA of the CDR3: TGTGCCAGTAGTATAGGGGATAGCGGGAGGGGATACAATGAGCAGTTCTTC.

A word on this clonotype: A read error may account for a junction end that differs from germline. The chain is built from TRBV10-2 and TRBJ2-7; D is uncertain. The length of the CDR3 is 14 residues. In germline, CDR1 is WSHSY, CDR2 SAAADI. CDR3 residues: CASSNHRSAYEQYF. CDR3 nucleotides: TGTGCCAGCAGTAACCACCGATCCGCCTACGAGCAGTACTTC.

The chain combines TRBV28 with TRBJ2-5; D is undetermined. CDR3 length: 14 amino acids. Germline lookup yields CDR1 MDHEN and CDR2 SYDVKM. V gave up 6 bases and J gave up 0 bases, with 11 bases separating them. CDR3 DNA sequence: TGTGCCAGCAGGGGCCCCGTGTACCAAGAGACCCAGTACTTC. This codes for CASRGPVYQETQYF.

On this clonotype: This clone may be a read error of a much larger clone one base away. The V and J genes are TRBV10-1 and TRBJ2-7, with D unresolved. V dropped 2 bases and J dropped 2 bases, with 10 bases sitting between them. The CDR3 length is 14 residues. Per germline, CDR1 WNHNN and CDR2 SYGVQD (reference sequence). Here the CDR3 reads CASSEVLRPYEQYF. In DNA form, the CDR3 reads TGCGCCAGCAGTGAGGTTCTGAGGCCCTACGAGCAGTACTTC.

The rearrangement joins TRBV30 to TRBJ1-4; no reliable D call. This CDR3 contains 15 residues. The ends were cut back, 0 bases at V and 8 bases at J, with 16 bases in the middle. Germline V lookup: CDR1 GTSNPN, CDR2 SVGIG (reference sequence). In nucleotides, the CDR3 is TGTGCCTGGAGTGTACCTGAGAAAAATGGCGAAAAACTGTTTTTT. Translated, it gives CAWSVPEKNGEKLFF. Drawing the rest from reference TRBV30 and TRBJ1-4, the complete variable domain is SQTIHQWPATLVQPVGSPLSLECTVEGTSNPNLYWYRQAAGRGLQLLFYSVGIGQISSEVPQNLSASRPQDRQFILSSKKLLLSDSGFYLCAWSVPEKNGEKLFFGSGTQLSVL.

V is TRBV19 and J is TRBJ2-7, with D possibly matching TRBD1 (6 bases). Germline CDR1 LNHDA, CDR2 SQIVND (reference sequence). The length of the CDR3 is 12 residues. The V end lost 11 bases, the J end lost 7 bases, and 18 bases lay between the germline ends. CDR3 amino acids: CASTDRYNEQYF. The CDR3 coding sequence is TGTGCCTCGACCGACAGGTACAATGAGCAGTACTTC.

The rearrangement joins TRBV12-3 or TRBV12-4 to TRBJ2-5; D gene uncertain. The DNA end is more similar to TRBJ2-1, so the J call may be wrong. CDR3 size: 11 residues. CDR3 in DNA: TGTGCCAGCACCCTAAACAATGAGCAGTTCTTC. Translated, it gives CASTLNNEQFF.

This clonotype has more than one count but fewer than ten. The rearrangement links TRBV9 to TRBJ2-1, with D unresolved. The V gene's germline CDR1 is SGDLS and CDR2 YYNGEE. V lost 3 bases and J 6 bases, leaving 7 bases between the germline ends. The CDR3 spans 12 residues. The CDR3 region is CASSASSNEQFF. CDR3 in DNA: TGTGCCAGCAGCGCGAGTAGCAATGAGCAGTTCTTC.

The chain employs TRBV7-6 and TRBJ1-4, with 9 positions matching TRBD1. In germline, CDR1 is SGHVS, CDR2 FNYEAQ. The CDR3 runs to 16 residues. The junction had 0 bases not matched to a gene; V was cut back by 1 base and J by 0 bases. The DNA for the CDR3 is TGTGCCAGCAGCTTAGGGACAGGGGCAACTAATGAAAAACTGTTTTTT. This encodes CASSLGTGATNEKLFF.